The 13 T cell receptor beta chains below come from one sample, sequenced in a study of blood T cell repertoires in COVID-19. Some clones are missing from TCRdb's copy, which holds only in-frame ones; the method was immunoSEQ multiplex PCR. This sample yields under 50,000 clones, of which 75% to 85% are seen a single time; 9% to 10% belongs to the top ten. Sample: peripheral blood. These receptors came from a human donor in a cohort sampled during active COVID-19.

The genes are TRBV6-5 and TRBJ2-1; D is ambiguous. Germline CDR1 and CDR2: MNHEY and SVGAGI. This CDR3 has 15 amino acids. The ends were cut back, 8 bases at V and 4 bases at J, with 18 bases in the middle. This chain's CDR3 is CASGQAGLVYNEQFF. The CDR3 nucleotides are TGTGCCAGCGGGCAGGCAGGTTTGGTATACAATGAGCAGTTCTTC.

This rearrangement joins TRBV28 to TRBJ1-2, with D hard to call. Per germline, CDR1 MDHEN and CDR2 SYDVKM. Between the trimmed V and J ends, which lost 2 bases and 4 bases, there was a span of 11 bases. This CDR3 contains 14 residues. The CDR3: CASSLGPRSYGYTF. CDR3 nucleotides: TGTGCCAGCAGTTTAGGTCCCAGATCCTATGGCTACACCTTC.

The genes are TRBV25-1 and TRBJ1-4; possibly TRBD1 for D (5 bases). V lost 8 bases and J lost 0, with 13 bases in between. In germline, CDR1 is MGHDK, CDR2 SYGVNS. This CDR3 contains 15 residues. CDR3 residues: CASDAGGATNEKLFF. CDR3 bases: TGTGCCAGCGACGCGGGGGGGGCAACTAATGAAAAACTGTTTTTT.

The chain recombines TRBV29-1 with TRBJ2-1; 10 bases fit TRBD2. Germline lookup yields CDR1 SQVTM and CDR2 ANQGSEA. The CDR3 length is 14 residues. Trimming cost V 6 bases and J 6 bases; bases outside gene matches: 8. The CDR3 region is CSVPGLAQSNEQFF. The DNA for the CDR3 is TGCAGCGTCCCGGGACTAGCGCAAAGCAATGAGCAGTTCTTC.

The rearrangement links TRBV28 to TRBJ2-2; D ambiguous. Germline lookup yields CDR1 MDHEN and CDR2 SYDVKM. There are 14 residues in the CDR3. The V end was cut by 6 bases, the J end by 4 bases, with 12 bases between. The CDR3 DNA reads TGTGCCAGCAGCCCTGCCAGGCCCACCGGGGAGCTGTTTTTT. Translating it yields CASSPARPTGELFF.

The rearrangement uses TRBV4-1 and TRBJ2-1, with D maybe TRBD2 (5 bases). Trimming stripped 2 bases from V and 6 bases from J, with 8 bases between. The length of the CDR3 is 13 residues. Germline-derived CDR1 and CDR2 are MGHRA and YSYEKL. The CDR3 reads CASSQRGLNEQFF. The CDR3 DNA reads as TGCGCCAGCAGCCAACGGGGTCTCAATGAGCAGTTCTTC.

This clone counts as medium-sized. This rearrangement joins TRBV7-9 to TRBJ2-7, with a tentative D call TRBD2 (5 bases). Germline V lookup: CDR1 SEHNR, CDR2 FQNEAQ (reference sequence). The CDR3 has 13 amino acids. Trimming shortened V by 5 bases and J by 2 bases, and 10 bases separated the two germline ends. This chain's CDR3 is CASSPRDPYEQYF. In nucleotides, the CDR3 is TGTGCCAGCAGCCCCCGGGATCCCTACGAGCAGTACTTC.

Only one count was recorded for this clone. This chain joins TRBV11-1 and TRBJ2-7; 12 bases agree with TRBD2. CDR3 length equals 15 residues. Trimming at V came to 5 bases and at J to 4 bases, leaving 6 bases not matched to a gene. The germline V gene encodes CDR1 SGHAT and CDR2 FQDESV (reference sequence). The CDR3 DNA reads TGTGCCAGCAGCCGGACTAGCGGGGAGGTTTACGAGCAGTACTTC. It is translated as CASSRTSGEVYEQYF.

The chain recombines TRBV5-6 with TRBJ1-5, with a tentative D call TRBD1 (6 bases). Germline values: CDR1 SGHDT, CDR2 YYEEEE. This CDR3 is built from 12 residues. V lost 4 bases and J 5 bases, leaving 7 bases between the germline ends. For the CDR3, the DNA is TGTGCCAGCAGCCAGGGGTATCAGCCCCAGCATTTT. Its protein is CASSQGYQPQHF.

The V gene is TRBV25-1, the J gene TRBJ2-7; perhaps TRBD2 as D (5 bases). This CDR3 region has 14 residues. The V gene's germline CDR1 is MGHDK and CDR2 SYGVNS. The V and J ends lost 8 bases and 1 base respectively, with 15 bases between them. CDR3 in DNA: TGTGCCAGCCTGGGAGAGGGAGCGTCCTACGAGCAGTACTTC. Translating it yields CASLGEGASYEQYF.

The chain combines TRBV18 with TRBJ1-6; D is unresolved. V was pared by 5 bases and J by 5 bases, with 16 bases between. Germline V gene lookup returns CDR1 KGHSH and CDR2 LQKENI. CDR3 length: 16 residues. The CDR3 bases are TGTGCCAGCTCAACCAGACCTCTCGGGGATAATTCACCCCTCCACTTT. Protein sequence: CASSTRPLGDNSPLHF.

Within the sample, this clone is hyperexpanded. The V gene is TRBV4-3, the J gene TRBJ2-1; 13 nucleotides match TRBD2. V shed 4 bases and J 2 bases; nucleotides not matched to a gene: 5. Germline loops: CDR1 LGHNA, CDR2 YSLEER. The CDR3 is 17 residues long. The CDR3 region is CASSRELAGGPYNEQFF. The DNA of the CDR3 is TGCGCCAGCAGCCGAGAACTAGCGGGAGGGCCCTACAATGAGCAGTTCTTC.

The rearrangement joins TRBV11-2 to TRBJ1-3; a possible D gene is TRBD1 (5 bases). CDR1 is SGHAT and CDR2 is FQNNGV in the germline V gene. The CDR3 extends over 12 amino acids. Deletions cut 3 bases from V and 11 bases from J, with 11 bases between. CDR3 DNA: TGTGCCAGCAGCTTTCCGGCCAGGGCCATATATTTT. This sequence encodes CASSFPARAIYF.